The 24 T cell receptor beta chains presented below share a single source sample, sequenced in a study of CD8 T cells in Susac syndrome. A quantity of roughly 0.5 to 1 ug RNA underwent reverse transcription using random hexamers. MiXCR, run by TCRdb on the immunoSEQ multiplex PCR reads, gives a single entry per CDR3 protein. The data show more than 200,000 distinct CDR3 sequences, 90% to 95% seen once. Sequenced material: CD4+ T cells from PBMCs. These receptors all stem from a human donor with multiple sclerosis.

The V call is TRBV25-1, the J call TRBJ2-3, with no clear D. The V gene lost 7 bases and the J gene lost 4 bases, with 6 bases spanning the gap. Germline values: CDR1 MGHDK, CDR2 SYGVNS. The CDR3 has 11 amino acids. The CDR3 reads CASTRADTQYF. Written as DNA, the CDR3 is TGTGCCAGCACAAGGGCAGATACGCAGTATTTT.

The chain uses TRBV6-4 and TRBJ1-6, with TRBD1 matching over 7 bases. CDR3 size: 16 residues. The J segment lost 6 bases and the V segment lost 6 bases, leaving 11 bases of the junction unmatched. Germline CDR1 is MRHNA and CDR2 is SNTAGT. CDR3 amino acids: CASRTAAGTVNSPLHF. CDR3 bases: TGTGCCAGCAGAACGGCCGCCGGGACAGTTAATTCACCCCTCCACTTT.

The V and J genes are TRBV4-1 and TRBJ2-4; no clear D gene. The germline gives CDR1 MGHRA, CDR2 YSYEKL. Trimming took 4 bases from V and 0 from J, leaving 10 bases between them. The CDR3 has 15 residues. The CDR3 is CASSPTPIAKNIQYF. As DNA, the CDR3 is TGCGCCAGCAGCCCGACCCCCATAGCCAAAAACATTCAGTACTTC.

The chain uses TRBV20-1 and TRBJ2-5, with D unresolved. The V end lost 4 bases, the J end lost 4 bases, and 13 bases lay between the germline ends. Germline V gives CDR1 DFQATT, CDR2 SNEGSKA (reference sequence). The CDR3 loop spans 13 amino acids. The CDR3 coding sequence is TGCAGTGCTACCTCTCGCGGACGAGAGACCCAGTACTTC. Protein: CSATSRGRETQYF.

This clonotype was seen once. The chain couples TRBV12-3 or TRBV12-4 to TRBJ2-7; TRBD1 might be the D (6 bases). The CDR3 is made up of 14 amino acids. The V gene lost 6 bases and the J gene lost 5 bases, with 17 bases spanning the gap. CDR3 nucleotide sequence: TGTGCCAGCAGCCTAAACCCTTGGACAGACGAGCAGTACGTC. This codes for CASSLNPWTDEQYV.

CDR3 nucleotide sequence: TGTGCCAGCAACAGGGATACGAATGAGCAGTTCTTC. Amino acid sequence: CASNRDTNEQFF. This chain connects TRBV7-2 to TRBJ2-1, with a tentative D call TRBD1 (6 bases). Germline lookup yields CDR1 SGHTA and CDR2 FQGNSA. V dropped 7 bases and J dropped 7 bases, with 11 bases sitting between them. This CDR3 comprises 12 residues.

This chain connects TRBV9 to TRBJ1-5; tentative D call: TRBD1 (5 bases). V lost 2 bases, J lost 5 bases, and 11 bases lay in between. The CDR3 is 14 amino acids. Germline CDR1 and CDR2: SGDLS and YYNGEE. The CDR3 loop is CASSVGVGDQPQHF. The CDR3 DNA sequence: TGTGCCAGCAGCGTGGGGGTTGGGGATCAGCCCCAGCATTTT.

The chain combines TRBV7-3 with TRBJ2-2; perhaps TRBD2 as D (7 bases). The CDR3 contains 14 residues. The V gene's germline CDR1 is SGHTA and CDR2 FQGTGA. V shed 5 bases and J shed 4 bases, with 11 bases lying between them. Here the CDR3 reads CASSPRGATGELFF. The CDR3 DNA is TGTGCCAGCAGCCCCCGGGGGGCCACCGGGGAGCTGTTTTTT.

The chain links TRBV2 to TRBJ1-2; 7 nucleotides match TRBD1. The V gene end was trimmed by 8 bases and the J gene end by 4 bases; junction bases not matched to a gene: 4. This CDR3 region has 12 residues. Germline V gives CDR1 SNHLY, CDR2 FYNNEI. The DNA of the CDR3 is TGTGCCAGCCGAGGACAGGTCTATGGCTACACCTTC. This encodes CASRGQVYGYTF.

The gene calls are TRBV4-1 and TRBJ2-7, with D hard to call. This CDR3 comprises 15 residues. The V and J ends lost 0 bases and 2 bases respectively, with 11 bases between them. Germline V gene lookup returns CDR1 MGHRA and CDR2 YSYEKL. The CDR3: CASSQEEFLAYEQYF. In DNA, the CDR3 is TGCGCCAGCAGCCAAGAGGAGTTCCTAGCCTACGAGCAGTACTTC.

V usage is TRBV2 and J usage is TRBJ1-5; possible D gene TRBD1, 5 bases. Trimming pared 6 bases from V and 2 bases from J, leaving 14 bases between. The germline V gene has CDR1 SNHLY and CDR2 FYNNEI. This CDR3 has 15 amino acids. CDR3 residues: CASSPRQGGNQPQHF. The CDR3 bases are TGTGCCAGCAGCCCCCGGCAGGGAGGCAATCAGCCCCAGCATTTT.

V gene TRBV6-2 or TRBV6-3 combines with J gene TRBJ1-4, with 9 bases aligning to TRBD1. Germline CDR1 reads MNHEY; CDR2 reads SVGEGT. V shed 6 bases, J shed 6 bases, and the junction held 8 bases outside the gene matches. This CDR3 contains 15 residues. CDR3 DNA: TGTGCCAGCAGCTACCGGGACAGGGTATATGAAAAACTGTTTTTT. This encodes CASSYRDRVYEKLFF.

The gene calls are TRBV2 and TRBJ2-2; tentative D call: TRBD2 (6 bases). Germline V CDR1 and CDR2: SNHLY, FYNNEI. The length of the CDR3 is 14 residues. V lost 8 bases to trimming and J lost 8 bases, with 18 bases between them. CDR3 sequence reads: CASDWESGTGELFF. CDR3 DNA sequence: TGTGCCAGCGACTGGGAGTCGGGGACTGGGGAGCTGTTTTTT.

The chain couples TRBV24-1 to TRBJ1-1; D gene unclear. The CDR3 runs 13 residues. V shed 5 bases and J shed 4 bases, with 10 bases lying between them. CDR1 KGHDR and CDR2 SFDVKD come from the germline V gene. The CDR3 DNA reads as TGTGCCACCAGTGCCTCTTTGGGCACTGAAGCTTTCTTT. Its translation: CATSASLGTEAFF.

V gene TRBV7-9 combines with J gene TRBJ1-4, with TRBD1 as a possible D gene (5 bases). V lost 5 bases and J lost 7, with 20 bases in between. Germline CDR1 and CDR2: SEHNR and FQNEAQ (reference sequence). The CDR3 runs to 16 residues. CDR3 in amino acids: CASSATGLRVSEKLFF. The DNA for the CDR3 is TGTGCCAGCAGCGCTACAGGATTAAGGGTCTCTGAAAAACTGTTTTTT.

V usage is TRBV5-1 and J usage is TRBJ2-1; 8 bases map to TRBD2. V trimming: 4 bases; J trimming: 6 bases; junction bases outside the gene matches: 9. Germline assignment: CDR1 SGHRS and CDR2 YFSETQ. This CDR3 comprises 15 residues. For the CDR3, the DNA is TGCGCCAGCAGCCCCGGAGCGGGAGTAGTCAATGAGCAGTTCTTC. Its translation: CASSPGAGVVNEQFF.

This rearrangement joins TRBV19 to TRBJ2-1, with D perhaps assigned TRBD1 or TRBD2 (5 bases each). V was pared by 8 bases and J by 3 bases, with 14 bases between. Per the germline V gene, CDR1 is LNHDA and CDR2 is SQIVND (reference sequence). There are 14 residues in the CDR3. CDR3 coding DNA: TGTGCCAGTTCCCGGGACCCCAGCTACAATGAGCAGTTCTTC. It codes for CASSRDPSYNEQFF.

The rearrangement joins TRBV6-5 to TRBJ2-3; possible D gene TRBD1, 5 bases. CDR1 MNHEY and CDR2 SVGAGI come from the germline V gene. Trimming stripped 7 bases from V and 6 bases from J, with 20 bases between. CDR3 length: 15 amino acids. DNA of the CDR3: TGTGCCAGCACTCGTGGGGCGGAACCCAGGGATACGCAGTATTTT. As protein: CASTRGAEPRDTQYF.

The V gene is TRBV7-2, the J gene TRBJ1-2; D gene unclear. The V end was cut by 5 bases, the J end by 8 bases, with 12 bases between. CDR3 length: 12 amino acids. In germline, CDR1 is SGHTA, CDR2 FQGNSA. The CDR3 loop reads CASSPTAWGYTF. Written as DNA, the CDR3 is TGTGCCAGCAGCCCCACCGCCTGGGGCTACACCTTC.

This chain's CDR3 is CASTVGTGELFF. As DNA, the CDR3 is TGCGCCAGCACGGTGGGCACCGGGGAGCTGTTTTTT. The chain recombines TRBV5-1 with TRBJ2-2, with D unclear. This CDR3 is 12 amino acids long. Trimming took 6 bases from V and 4 from J, leaving 7 bases between them. The germline V gene has CDR1 SGHRS and CDR2 YFSETQ.

V usage is TRBV20-1 and J usage is TRBJ2-3; D is undetermined. V was shortened by 1 base and J by 0 bases, with 17 bases between the two germline ends. This CDR3 spans 17 amino acids. The V gene's germline CDR1 is DFQATT and CDR2 SNEGSKA (reference sequence). The CDR3 bases are TGCAGTGCTAGAGTTGTAGGTCGCGGCGCTAGCACAGATACGCAGTATTTT. Amino acids: CSARVVGRGASTDTQYF.

The chain uses TRBV5-6 and TRBJ2-2; 13 nucleotides agree with TRBD2. The CDR3 contains 18 residues. CDR1 and CDR2 (germline): SGHDT, YYEEEE. V trimming: 3 bases; J trimming: 6 bases; junction bases outside the gene matches: 11. CDR3 amino acids: CASSSAGLAGSFPGELFF. The CDR3 DNA is TGTGCCAGCAGCTCCGCGGGACTAGCGGGGTCCTTCCCCGGGGAGCTGTTTTTT.

The chain joins TRBV5-6 to TRBJ2-2; tentatively, D is TRBD1 (5 bases). The V gene's germline CDR1 is SGHDT and CDR2 YYEEEE. The CDR3 consists of 14 residues. Trimming took off 5 bases at V and 2 bases at J, with 10 bases between the two ends. CDR3 sequence (DNA): TGTGCCAGCAGGGTGACAGATAACACCGGGGAGCTGTTTTTT. This gives the protein CASRVTDNTGELFF.

J is TRBJ2-7 and V is TRBV11-2; a possible D gene is TRBD1 (6 bases). CDR1 is SGHAT and CDR2 is FQNNGV in the germline V gene. This CDR3 is 18 amino acids long. Trimming shortened V by 5 bases and J by 2 bases, and 25 bases separated the two germline ends. In DNA form, the CDR3 reads TGTGCCAGCAGCCCAATACTAAGGCGAGCAGGGGCTGCCTACGAGCAGTACTTC. It encodes CASSPILRRAGAAYEQYF.